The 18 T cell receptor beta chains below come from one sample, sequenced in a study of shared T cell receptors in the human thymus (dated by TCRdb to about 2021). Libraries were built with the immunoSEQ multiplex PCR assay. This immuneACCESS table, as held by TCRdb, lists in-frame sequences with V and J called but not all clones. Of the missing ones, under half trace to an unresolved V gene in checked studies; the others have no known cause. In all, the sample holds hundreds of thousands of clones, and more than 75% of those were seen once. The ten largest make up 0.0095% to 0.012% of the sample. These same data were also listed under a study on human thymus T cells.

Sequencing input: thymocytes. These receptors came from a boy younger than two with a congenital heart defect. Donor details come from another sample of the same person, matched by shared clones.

CDR3 bases: TGTGCCAGCAGCCAAGGCTGGGACAGCGCTGGAAACACCATATATTTT. It yields the protein CASSQGWDSAGNTIYF. J is TRBJ1-3 and V is TRBV4-2; TRBD1 matches at 7 bases. After removal of 1 base from V and 2 bases from J, the junction contained 5 bases not matched to a gene. The CDR3 covers 16 residues. Germline loops: CDR1 LGHNA, CDR2 YNFKEQ.

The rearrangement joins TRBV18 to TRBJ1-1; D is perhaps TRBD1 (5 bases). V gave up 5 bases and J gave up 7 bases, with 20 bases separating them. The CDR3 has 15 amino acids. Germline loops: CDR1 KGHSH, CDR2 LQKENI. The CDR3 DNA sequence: TGTGCCAGCTCAGCCGATTGCGGGGCCCCCATTGAAGCTTTCTTT. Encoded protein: CASSADCGAPIEAFF.

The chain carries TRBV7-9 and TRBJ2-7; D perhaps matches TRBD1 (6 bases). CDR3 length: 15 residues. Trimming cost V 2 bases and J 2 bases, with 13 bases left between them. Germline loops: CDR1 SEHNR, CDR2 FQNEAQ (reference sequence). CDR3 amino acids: CASSLNGTFPYEQYF. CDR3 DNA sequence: TGTGCCAGCAGCTTAAACGGGACATTTCCCTACGAGCAGTACTTC.

The chain's CDR3 is CASRPHSSSYEQYF. CDR3 bases: TGCGCCAGCAGGCCGCATTCGAGCTCCTACGAGCAGTACTTC. The rearrangement links TRBV4-1 to TRBJ2-7, with D unresolved. V was clipped by 6 bases and J by 0 bases, with 12 bases between them. Germline assignment: CDR1 MGHRA and CDR2 YSYEKL. The CDR3 length is 14 residues.

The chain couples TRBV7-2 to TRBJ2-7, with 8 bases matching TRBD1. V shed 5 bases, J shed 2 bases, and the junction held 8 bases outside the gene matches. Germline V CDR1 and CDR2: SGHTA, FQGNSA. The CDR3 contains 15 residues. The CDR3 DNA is TGTGCCAGCAGCCGACAGGGGCCCGAGACCTACGAGCAGTACTTC. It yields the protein CASSRQGPETYEQYF.

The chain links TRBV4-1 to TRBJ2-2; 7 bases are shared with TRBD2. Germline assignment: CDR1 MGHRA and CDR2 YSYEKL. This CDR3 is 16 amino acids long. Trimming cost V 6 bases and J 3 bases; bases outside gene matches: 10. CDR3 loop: CASRAMGGEYTGELFF. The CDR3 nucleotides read TGCGCCAGCAGGGCCATGGGGGGGGAGTACACCGGGGAGCTGTTTTTT.

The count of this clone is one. CDR3 in DNA: TGTGCCAGCAGCTTCTTCAATGAGCAGTTCTTC. Its protein is CASSFFNEQFF. This chain joins TRBV5-6 and TRBJ2-1; no clear D. This CDR3 region has 11 residues. Germline CDR1 is SGHDT and CDR2 is YYEEEE. Between the trimmed V and J ends, which lost 2 bases and 6 bases, there was a span of 3 bases.

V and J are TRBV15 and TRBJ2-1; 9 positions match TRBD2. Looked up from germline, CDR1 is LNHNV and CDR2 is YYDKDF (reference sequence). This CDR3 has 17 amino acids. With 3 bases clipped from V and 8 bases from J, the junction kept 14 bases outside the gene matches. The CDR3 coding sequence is TGTGCCACCAGCAGCCTCTACCTAGCGGGACCGGAGGATGAGCAGTTCTTC. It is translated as CATSSLYLAGPEDEQFF.

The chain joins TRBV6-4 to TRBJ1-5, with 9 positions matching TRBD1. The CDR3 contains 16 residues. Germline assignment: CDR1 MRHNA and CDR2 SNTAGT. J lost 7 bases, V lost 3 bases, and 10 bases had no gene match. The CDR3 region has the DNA TGTGCCAGCAGTGAGAAGGGGGGACAGGGCGAACAGCCCCAGCATTTT. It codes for CASSEKGGQGEQPQHF.

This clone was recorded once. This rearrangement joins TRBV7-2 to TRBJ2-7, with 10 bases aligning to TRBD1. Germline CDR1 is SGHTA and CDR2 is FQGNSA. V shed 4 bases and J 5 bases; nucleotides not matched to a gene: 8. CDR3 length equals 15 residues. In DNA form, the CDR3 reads TGTGCCAGCAGCTCGACCGGGACAGGGGTCGACGAGCAGTACTTC. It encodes CASSSTGTGVDEQYF.

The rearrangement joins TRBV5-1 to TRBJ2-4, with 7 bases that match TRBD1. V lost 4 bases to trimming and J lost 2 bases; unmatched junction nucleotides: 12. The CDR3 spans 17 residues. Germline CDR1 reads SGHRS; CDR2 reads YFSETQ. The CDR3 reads CASSAGTALGSKNIQYF. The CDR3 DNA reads TGCGCCAGCAGCGCCGGGACAGCCCTGGGATCCAAAAACATTCAGTACTTC.

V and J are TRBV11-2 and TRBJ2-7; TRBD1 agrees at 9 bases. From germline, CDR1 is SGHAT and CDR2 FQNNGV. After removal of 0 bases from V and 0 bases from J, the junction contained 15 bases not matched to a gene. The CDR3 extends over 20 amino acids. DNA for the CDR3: TGTGCCAGCAGCTTAGACCCGGGACAGGGTAGACTCTTTAGCTCCTACGAGCAGTACTTC. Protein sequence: CASSLDPGQGRLFSSYEQYF.

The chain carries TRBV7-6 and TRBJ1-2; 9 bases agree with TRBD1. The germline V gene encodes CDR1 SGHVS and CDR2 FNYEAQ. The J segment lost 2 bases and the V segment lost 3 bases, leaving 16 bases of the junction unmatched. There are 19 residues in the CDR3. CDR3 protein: CASSFHRDRALPFNYGYTF. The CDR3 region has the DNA TGTGCCAGCAGCTTTCACCGGGACAGGGCCCTTCCTTTCAACTATGGCTACACCTTC.

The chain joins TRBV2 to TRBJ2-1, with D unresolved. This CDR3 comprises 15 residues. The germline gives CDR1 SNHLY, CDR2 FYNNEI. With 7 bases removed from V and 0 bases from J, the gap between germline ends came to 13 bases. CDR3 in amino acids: CASKWAELSYNEQFF. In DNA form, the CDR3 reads TGTGCCAGCAAGTGGGCAGAACTCTCCTACAATGAGCAGTTCTTC.

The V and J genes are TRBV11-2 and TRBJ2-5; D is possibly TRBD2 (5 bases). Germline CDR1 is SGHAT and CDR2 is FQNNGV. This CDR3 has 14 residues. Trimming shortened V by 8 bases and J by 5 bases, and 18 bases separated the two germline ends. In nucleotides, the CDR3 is TGTGCCAGCGAAGAACGAGGGAGTTGGGAGACCCAGTACTTC. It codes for CASEERGSWETQYF.

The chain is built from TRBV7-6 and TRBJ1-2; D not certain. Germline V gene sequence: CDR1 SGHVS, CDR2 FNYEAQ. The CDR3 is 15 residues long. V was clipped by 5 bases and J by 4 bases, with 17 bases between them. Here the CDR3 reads CASSPLRLRGYGYTF. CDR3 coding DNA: TGTGCCAGCAGCCCGCTGCGACTTCGAGGCTATGGCTACACCTTC.

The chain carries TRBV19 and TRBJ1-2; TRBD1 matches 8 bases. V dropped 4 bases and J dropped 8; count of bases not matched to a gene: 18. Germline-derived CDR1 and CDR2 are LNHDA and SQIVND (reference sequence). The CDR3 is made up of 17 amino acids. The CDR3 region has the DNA TGTGCCAGTAGTAGCAATCGGGGACAGGCGAGGATAAGGGGCTACACCTTC. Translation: CASSSNRGQARIRGYTF.

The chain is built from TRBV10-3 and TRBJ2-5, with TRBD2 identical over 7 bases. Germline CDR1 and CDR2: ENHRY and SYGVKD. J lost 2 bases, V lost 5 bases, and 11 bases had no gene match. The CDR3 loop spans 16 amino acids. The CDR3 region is CAISPRGGSVQETQYF. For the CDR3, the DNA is TGTGCCATCAGTCCTCGTGGCGGGAGCGTACAAGAGACCCAGTACTTC.